Below, one T cell receptor (beta chain) is given with its context. Its antigen is currently not known. Per-base qualities were not stored, and no clone one base away is much larger. TCRbeta CDR3 regions were amplified from genomic DNA by means of the immunoSEQ Assay, a bias-controlled multiplex PCR. The authors' analysis ran thus. Nucleated cell counts per sample were estimated from amplification of reference gene primers within the assay. To quantify the absolute abundance of each unique TCRbeta CDR3 rearrangement, sequence reads were collapsed and filtered. For each sample, productive Simpson clonality was calculated as the square root of Simpson's diversity index across productive rearrangements. The table was pulled from immuneACCESS by TCRdb, which kept in-frame rearrangements only. Such tables lose some clones; where checked, under half of the loss comes from unresolved V genes, and the rest has no known cause. V, J and clone size derive from that table, while D and trimming were established from the DNA sequence. The sample table contains about 190,000 clones; only one count was recorded for around nine tenths of them. Of the sample, roughly 5.6% is held by the ten largest clones.

Compared with germline, V lacks 3 bases and J lacks 1 base; bases without a gene match: 9. The germline V gene (reference sequence) gives CDR1 as MNHEY and CDR2 as SMNVEV. The CDR3 has 16 amino acids, counting the end cysteine and phenylalanine. The entry retains the CDR3 DNA only, 48 bases that are in frame from base 1. The sample is drawn from a study of blood T cell repertoires in COVID-19 (dated by TCRdb to 2018 to 2021). Broadly, across the study: Samples from collaborators originated in the United States, Italy and Spain and spanned both the acute and convalescent phases of COVID-19. The sample metadata nearly always contained a de-identified subject ID, COVID-19 status, age in years and sex. The repertoires were released in a freely available public database intended as a resource for research on the immune response to SARS-CoV-2. The dataset comprised deeply sampled blood TCRbeta repertoires from subjects exposed to, actively infected with, or recovered from COVID-19. Samples came from the ongoing ImmuneRACE study (first 160 participants) plus 1,254 subjects from 6 global collaborators. The material from the prospective study consisted of cDNA or gDNA derived from T cells, B-cell-depleted T cells, or PBMCs. Where available, HLA class I and class II types were taken from metadata supplied by the sample provider and were not determined by assay-based typing. Results and caveats for the whole study, not just this receptor: Clinical and demographic metadata were provided uncurated, with the amount varying by source and participant.

Samples from volunteer blood donors who had recovered from COVID-19 were contributed by a second Seattle source. Each collaborating institution followed its own protocols to collect whole blood in K2EDTA tubes. For TCRbeta analysis, collaborators shipped samples as frozen whole blood, isolated PBMCs, or DNA extracted from either of those sample types. This TCR derives from a woman in her 40s who had recovered from COVID-19. The sample consisted of peripheral blood. The V and J segments used are TRBV27 and TRBJ2-7, and 7 bases in between align with TRBD1. CDR3 protein: CASSFRTGKTSYEQYF. The sequence in DNA is TGTGCCAGCAGTTTCCGGACAGGCAAAACGTCCTACGAGCAGTACTTC.